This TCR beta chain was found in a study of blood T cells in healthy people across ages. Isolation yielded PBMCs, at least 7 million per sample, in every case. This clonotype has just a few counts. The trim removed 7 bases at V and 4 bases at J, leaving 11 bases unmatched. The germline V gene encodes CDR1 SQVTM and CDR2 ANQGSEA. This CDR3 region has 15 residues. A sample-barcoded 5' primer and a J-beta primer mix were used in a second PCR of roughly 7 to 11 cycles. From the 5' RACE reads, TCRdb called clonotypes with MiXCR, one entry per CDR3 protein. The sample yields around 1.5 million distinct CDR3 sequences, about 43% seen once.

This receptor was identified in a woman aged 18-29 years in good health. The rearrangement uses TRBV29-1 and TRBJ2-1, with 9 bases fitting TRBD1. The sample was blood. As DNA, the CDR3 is TGCAGCGCTAGGGTCGGGACAGGGTATTACAATGAGCAGTTCTTC. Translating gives CSARVGTGYYNEQFF.